Listed here are 24 T cell receptor beta chains from one sample, sequenced in a study of cytomegalovirus exposure and HLA in healthy donors. Primers included in the PCR were 60 Vbeta and 13 Jbeta primers. Data came from immunoSEQ multiplex PCR; TCRdb stores just in-frame clones and leaves some out. The sample shows approximately 190,000 clones, 60% to 80% of them seen only once. What was sequenced was PBMCs. The origin of the receptors is a woman in her twenties or thirties in good health and CMV-seropositive.

J is TRBJ2-1 and V is TRBV9; 7 nucleotides line up with TRBD1. CDR3 length: 16 amino acids. The V and J ends lost 3 bases and 0 bases, in that order; junction bases with no gene match: 6. The germline V gene encodes CDR1 SGDLS and CDR2 YYNGEE. The CDR3 nucleotides are TGTGCCAGCAGCGGAACAGGGGATGGCTCCTACAATGAGCAGTTCTTC. This gives the protein CASSGTGDGSYNEQFF. The full variable domain, with the rest looked up from reference TRBV9 and TRBJ2-1, is DSGVTQTPKHLITATGQRVTLRCSPRSGDLSVYWYQQSLDQGLQFLIQYYNGEERAKGNILERFSAQQFPDLHSELNLSSLELGDSALYFCASSGTGDGSYNEQFFGPGTRLTVL.

This clone was seen once. The chain is built from TRBV19 and TRBJ2-7; 10 nucleotides match TRBD1. Germline lookup yields CDR1 LNHDA and CDR2 SQIVND (reference sequence). After removal of 5 bases from V and 5 bases from J, the junction contained 9 bases not matched to a gene. The CDR3 contains 15 residues. CDR3 nucleotides: TGTGCCAGTAGTTCCTCCAGACAGGGGGCCCACGAGCAGTACTTC. This gives the protein CASSSSRQGAHEQYF.

The chain carries TRBV18 and TRBJ2-1, with D perhaps TRBD2 (5 bases). Trimming shortened V by 4 bases and J by 7 bases, and 20 bases separated the two germline ends. Looked up from germline, CDR1 is KGHSH and CDR2 is LQKENI. This CDR3 has 16 amino acids. CDR3 region: CASSLRSPFEGNEQFF. The CDR3 coding sequence is TGTGCCAGCTCACTGCGGTCCCCATTCGAGGGAAATGAGCAGTTCTTC.

This rearrangement joins TRBV18 to TRBJ1-1, with D tentatively TRBD1 (5 bases). The CDR3 runs 15 residues. From germline, CDR1 is KGHSH and CDR2 LQKENI. V was cut by 2 bases and J by 5 bases, with 15 bases left in between. The CDR3, as DNA: TGTGCCAGCTCACCAAACCCGGGGGTGGAGACTGAAGCTTTCTTT. This translates into CASSPNPGVETEAFF. Combining the CDR3 with reference TRBV18 and TRBJ1-1 gives the whole variable domain NAGVMQNPRHLVRRRGQEARLRCSPMKGHSHVYWYRQLPEEGLKFMVYLQKENIIDESGMPKERFSAEFPKEGPSILRIQQVVRGDSAAYFCASSPNPGVETEAFFGQGTRLTVV.

This clone occurred a few times. The chain recombines TRBV4-1 with TRBJ2-6; 7 nucleotides agree with TRBD1. The CDR3 contains 18 residues. Germline lookup yields CDR1 MGHRA and CDR2 YSYEKL. V was pared by 2 bases and J by 0 bases, with 7 bases of the junction left unmatched. The CDR3 region has the DNA TGCGCCAGCAGCCAACCCGGGACAGTGAACTCTGGGGCCAACGTCCTGACTTTC. Its protein product is CASSQPGTVNSGANVLTF.

The chain joins TRBV27 to TRBJ1-1, with D hard to call. The CDR3 extends over 15 amino acids. V shed 4 bases and J shed 1 base, with 13 bases lying between them. Germline V gives CDR1 MNHEY, CDR2 SMNVEV (reference sequence). The CDR3: CASSSPQNANTEAFF. The CDR3, as DNA: TGTGCCAGCAGTTCCCCACAGAACGCGAACACTGAAGCTTTCTTT.

This clone was detected once. The gene calls are TRBV4-3 and TRBJ2-3; D possibly corresponds to TRBD2 (7 bases). Trimming cost V 4 bases and J 2 bases, with 16 bases left between them. Germline-derived CDR1 and CDR2 are LGHNA and YSLEER. CDR3 length: 16 residues. The CDR3 loop is CASSLAAGAHTDTQYF. Here the CDR3 DNA reads TGCGCCAGCAGCCTCGCGGCGGGGGCCCACACAGATACGCAGTATTTT.

This chain's CDR3 is CASSLTGWGSYEQYF. The CDR3 DNA is TGTGCCAGCAGCTTAACAGGGTGGGGCTCCTACGAGCAGTACTTC. The J gene is TRBJ2-7, the V gene TRBV5-4; the D gene is possibly TRBD1 (6 bases). CDR3 size: 15 residues. V was clipped by 2 bases and J by 0 bases, with 12 bases between them. The germline V gene has CDR1 SGHNT and CDR2 YYREEE (reference sequence).

The rearrangement links TRBV10-1 to TRBJ2-7, with TRBD2 as a possible D gene (7 bases). Germline V gene lookup returns CDR1 WNHNN and CDR2 SYGVQD (reference sequence). The CDR3 length is 14 residues. V lost 6 bases and J 5 bases, leaving 17 bases between the germline ends. CDR3 coding DNA: TGCGCCAGCAGAGGGGGGGACCGGGCGGACGAGCAGTACTTC. This gives the protein CASRGGDRADEQYF.

This rearrangement joins TRBV29-1 to TRBJ2-7, with 11 bases that match TRBD2. The CDR3 covers 14 residues. Germline V CDR1 and CDR2: SQVTM, ANQGSEA. Trimming at V came to 7 bases and at J to 3 bases, leaving 8 bases not matched to a gene. In DNA, the CDR3 is TGCAGCGCGCGCCTGACTAGCGGGAACTACGAGCAGTACTTC. It encodes CSARLTSGNYEQYF.

V and J are TRBV4-2 and TRBJ2-5, with 9 nucleotides matching TRBD1. CDR3 length: 15 residues. Looked up from germline, CDR1 is LGHNA and CDR2 is YNFKEQ. V was pared by 4 bases and J by 2 bases, with 5 bases of the junction left unmatched. This CDR3 reads CASSPRDREQETQYF. The CDR3 region has the DNA TGTGCCAGCAGCCCCAGGGACAGGGAACAAGAGACCCAGTACTTC.

V usage is TRBV6-1 and J usage is TRBJ1-2, with D possibly TRBD1 on 6 matching bases. The CDR3 covers 14 residues. CDR1 and CDR2 (germline): MNHNS, SASEGT. V shed 7 bases and J shed 7 bases, with 19 bases lying between them. The CDR3 is CASTQEGVRGGYTF. In nucleotides, the CDR3 is TGTGCCAGCACCCAAGAGGGGGTAAGAGGTGGCTACACCTTC.

V gene TRBV28 combines with J gene TRBJ1-6; TRBD1 might be the D (6 bases). CDR1 and CDR2 from the germline V gene are MDHEN and SYDVKM. Between the trimmed V and J ends, which lost 8 bases and 14 bases, there was a span of 13 bases. There are 11 residues in the CDR3. DNA for the CDR3: TGTGCCAGCCTAGGGGGAATCACCCTCCACTTT. It specifies CASLGGITLHF.

This clone has a single count. This rearrangement joins TRBV6-5 to TRBJ2-3, with 8 positions matching TRBD1. Germline V gene lookup returns CDR1 MNHEY and CDR2 SVGAGI. V lost 2 bases and J lost 8; bases outside the gene matches: 6. This CDR3 region has 14 residues. This CDR3 reads CASSYDRGLGTQYF. In nucleotides, the CDR3 is TGTGCCAGCAGTTACGACAGGGGACTGGGTACGCAGTATTTT.

This chain uses TRBV19 with TRBJ1-1; TRBD1 is a possible D gene (6 bases). The CDR3 is 13 amino acids. V was clipped by 6 bases and J by 4 bases, with 12 bases between them. The germline gives CDR1 LNHDA, CDR2 SQIVND (reference sequence). CDR3 nucleotide sequence: TGTGCCAGTAGACGACAGGCCTTCACTGAAGCTTTCTTT. Encoded protein: CASRRQAFTEAFF.

V gene TRBV9 combines with J gene TRBJ1-4; the D gene is possibly TRBD1 (6 bases). Germline assignment: CDR1 SGDLS and CDR2 YYNGEE. Deletions cut 3 bases from V and 8 bases from J, with 17 bases between. CDR3 length equals 15 residues. CDR3 in amino acids: CASSEGDGAGEKLFF. Here the CDR3 DNA reads TGTGCCAGCAGCGAGGGGGATGGGGCTGGAGAAAAACTGTTTTTT.

Turning to this clone: Other nucleotide sequences in the sample specify the same CDR3. Here the CDR3 reads CSVETPRSYEQYF. The CDR3 coding sequence is TGCAGCGTTGAAACCCCGAGATCCTACGAGCAGTACTTC. The rearrangement uses TRBV29-1 and TRBJ2-7; no definite D call. The CDR3 spans 13 residues. Germline V lookup: CDR1 SQVTM, CDR2 ANQGSEA. V was cut by 2 bases and J by 1 base, with 9 bases left in between.

This clone was seen once. The V and J genes are TRBV5-6 and TRBJ2-1, with unresolved D. Germline-derived CDR1 and CDR2 are SGHDT and YYEEEE. V lost 4 bases and J 0 bases, leaving 14 bases between the germline ends. There are 16 residues in the CDR3. The DNA for the CDR3 is TGTGCCAGCAGCCTGCTAGGTTCTAGCTCCTACAATGAGCAGTTCTTC. Translating it yields CASSLLGSSSYNEQFF.

This chain uses TRBV28 with TRBJ1-3; D ambiguous. This CDR3 contains 13 residues. Germline V gene data show CDR1 as MDHEN and CDR2 as SYDVKM. Trimming removed 5 bases from V and 0 bases from J, with 5 bases in between. CDR3: CASSRDSGNTIYF. CDR3 nucleotides: TGTGCCAGCAGTCGAGACTCTGGAAACACCATATATTTT. Full variable domain (rest looked up from reference TRBV28 and TRBJ1-3): DVKVTQSSRYLVKRTGEKVFLECVQDMDHENMFWYRQDPGLGLRLIYFSYDVKMKEKGDIPEGYSVSREKKERFSLILESASTNQTSMYLCASSRDSGNTIYFGEGSWLTVV.

The genes are TRBV7-2 and TRBJ2-3; TRBD2 agrees at 7 bases. This CDR3 comprises 15 residues. CDR1 is SGHTA and CDR2 is FQGNSA in the germline V gene. V dropped 5 bases and J dropped 3; count of bases not matched to a gene: 8. CDR3 sequence: CASSQRGRVTDTQYF. In DNA, the CDR3 is TGTGCCAGCAGCCAGCGGGGTAGAGTTACAGATACGCAGTATTTT.

This clone is medium-sized in the sample. V and J are TRBV7-9 and TRBJ2-3; 8 bases fit TRBD1. The junction had 2 bases not matched to a gene; V was cut back by 2 bases and J by 4 bases. The CDR3 spans 14 residues. The germline CDR1 and CDR2 sequences are SEHNR and FQNEAQ (reference sequence). The chain's CDR3 is CASSLLTGADTQYF. The CDR3 DNA reads TGTGCCAGCAGCTTACTGACAGGGGCAGATACGCAGTATTTT.

This chain connects TRBV5-1 to TRBJ2-1, with D perhaps TRBD2 (5 bases). V was shortened by 2 bases and J by 0 bases, with 9 bases between the two germline ends. CDR1 and CDR2 from the germline V gene are SGHRS and YFSETQ. This CDR3 is built from 15 residues. The CDR3, as DNA: TGCGCCAGCAGCTTAATAGGGAGCTCCTACAATGAGCAGTTCTTC. Amino acids: CASSLIGSSYNEQFF.

The chain has TRBV10-2 and TRBJ2-3, with a weak D call TRBD2 (6 bases). The germline V gene has CDR1 WSHSY and CDR2 SAAADI. Trimming left V 1 base short and J 5 bases short, with 13 bases between. The CDR3 is 15 amino acids. Here the CDR3 reads CASSELEGFGDTQYF. The CDR3 DNA reads TGCGCCAGCAGTGAGTTGGAGGGATTTGGAGATACGCAGTATTTT.

This sequence joins TRBV19 and TRBJ2-1, with 7 bases identical to TRBD2. V was pared by 9 bases and J by 4 bases, with 6 bases of the junction left unmatched. Germline CDR1 LNHDA, CDR2 SQIVND (reference sequence). The CDR3 consists of 13 residues. The CDR3: CASLSGAYNEQFF. The CDR3 DNA reads as TGTGCCAGCCTCAGCGGGGCATACAATGAGCAGTTCTTC. Looking up the rest from reference TRBV19 and TRBJ2-1 gives the full variable domain: DGGITQSPKYLFRKEGQNVTLSCEQNLNHDAMYWYRQDPGQGLRLIYYSQIVNDFQKGDIAEGYSVSREKKESFPLTVTSAQKNPTAFYLCASLSGAYNEQFFGPGTRLTVL.